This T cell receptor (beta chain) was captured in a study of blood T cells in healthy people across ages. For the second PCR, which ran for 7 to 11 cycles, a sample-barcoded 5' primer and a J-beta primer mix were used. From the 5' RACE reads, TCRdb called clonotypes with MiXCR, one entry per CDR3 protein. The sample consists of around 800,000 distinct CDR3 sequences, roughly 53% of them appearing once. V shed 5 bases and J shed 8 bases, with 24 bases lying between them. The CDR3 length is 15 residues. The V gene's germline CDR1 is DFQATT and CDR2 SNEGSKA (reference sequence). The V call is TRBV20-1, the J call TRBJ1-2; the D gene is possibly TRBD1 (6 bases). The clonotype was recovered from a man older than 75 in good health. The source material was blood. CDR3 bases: TGCAGTGCTTTGGGGGACATAAGGGGGACGAAGGGCTACACCTTC. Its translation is CSALGDIRGTKGYTF.